The 2 T cell receptor beta chains given below trace back to one sample, sequenced in a study of control samples from healthy donors and cancer patients. Libraries were prepared by immunoSEQ multiplex PCR; TCRdb keeps only in-frame clonotypes and omits some of them. This sample has about 140,000 clones, with about 89% found just once. The specimen was blood. The receptor set was obtained from a man younger than 35 in good health.

This sequence joins TRBV19 and TRBJ2-7; TRBD2 aligns across 12 bases. The CDR3 length is 15 residues. J lost 3 bases, V lost 2 bases, and 2 bases had no gene match. Germline assignment: CDR1 LNHDA and CDR2 SQIVND (reference sequence). CDR3 in DNA: TGTGCCAGTAGTATAAGGACTAGCGGGGACTACGAGCAGTACTTC. This codes for CASSIRTSGDYEQYF. The full variable domain, rest sourced from reference TRBV19 and TRBJ2-7, is DGGITQSPKYLFRKEGQNVTLSCEQNLNHDAMYWYRQDPGQGLRLIYYSQIVNDFQKGDIAEGYSVSREKKESFPLTVTSAQKNPTAFYLCASSIRTSGDYEQYFGPGTRLTVT.

This clone is a singleton in its sample. CDR3 nucleotides: TGTGCCAGCAGCCGGGACAGTGGGACTGAAGCTTTCTTT. Protein: CASSRDSGTEAFF. The chain joins TRBV3-1 (or the pseudogene TRBV3-2) to TRBJ1-1, with 7 nucleotides matching TRBD1. In germline, CDR1 is LGHDT, CDR2 YNNKEL (reference sequence). With V trimmed by 4 bases and J by 5 bases, 4 bases remained unmatched. The CDR3 has 13 amino acids.